The source of this T cell receptor beta chain is a study of blood T cell repertoires in COVID-19. Overall study context: Samples of COVID-19 (acute and convalescent) were obtained from the United States, Italy and Spain. Nucleic acid was either cDNA or gDNA, and it came from T cells, B-cell-depleted T cells, or PBMCs.

V trimming: 2 bases; J trimming: 5 bases; junction bases outside the gene matches: 8. Germline CDR1 LGHNA, CDR2 YSLEER. The CDR3 is 16 residues long. Under the authors' procedure: Amplified reference gene primers provided the basis for estimating nucleated cell counts. Assay used: immunoSEQ multiplex PCR; TCRdb lists only in-frame clones, some missing. The V and J calls and the clone size are those of that table, but D and trimming were determined from the DNA. The profile shows around 300,000 clones, around 90% of them singletons. Specimen: peripheral blood. This chain links TRBV4-3 with TRBJ2-2; 7 nucleotides align to TRBD1. The receptor's source is a man aged 18 to 29 with active or convalescent COVID-19. The CDR3 DNA follows: TGCGCCAGCAGCCAAAGCCCCGACAGGGTAACCGGGGAGCTGTTTTTT. Protein sequence: CASSQSPDRVTGELFF.